The source of this T cell receptor beta chain is a study of blood T cell repertoires in COVID-19. On the study more broadly: Samples of COVID-19 (acute and convalescent) were obtained from the United States, Italy and Spain. T cells, B-cell-depleted T cells, or PBMCs supplied cDNA or gDNA.

In the original workflow: Amplification from reference gene primers served as the basis for estimated nucleated cell counts. Sequenced by immunoSEQ multiplex PCR; TCRdb stores in-frame clones only, minus some. The V and J calls and clone size come from that table; D and trimming were worked out from the DNA. The sample yields 250,000 or so clones, 80% to 90% seen once. This clone came up once. Germline assignment: CDR1 LGHDT and CDR2 YNNKEL (reference sequence). This CDR3 has 16 residues. After removal of 0 bases from V and 3 bases from J, the junction contained 4 bases not matched to a gene. The sample was peripheral blood. This clonotype was sampled from a man aged 45 to 65 with acute or convalescent COVID-19. This rearrangement joins TRBV3-1 (or the pseudogene TRBV3-2) to TRBJ1-1; 10 bases fit TRBD1. CDR3 sequence: CASSQERQGAHTEAFF. The DNA of the CDR3 is TGTGCCAGCAGCCAAGAACGACAGGGGGCCCACACTGAAGCTTTCTTT.